Each of the 28 T cell receptor beta chains below was sequenced from the same sample in a study of CD8 T cells in ankylosing spondylitis. MiXCR, run by TCRdb on the 5' RACE reads, gives a single entry per CDR3 protein. The sample lists 250,000 to 350,000 distinct CDR3 sequences, roughly 20% occurring once. Sequencing used blood, either unsorted or a sorted T cell fraction (not recorded which). The receptors shown here come from a male donor with ankylosing spondylitis or in good health (not recorded which).

This chain joins TRBV24-1 and TRBJ2-1; 7 bases fit TRBD1. The CDR3 runs to 15 residues. V lost 5 bases and J lost 3; bases outside the gene matches: 6. Germline CDR1 is KGHDR and CDR2 is SFDVKD. The CDR3 DNA reads as TGTGCCACCAGTGGACCGGGACAGAGCTACAATGAGCAGTTCTTC. Translating gives CATSGPGQSYNEQFF.

The chain carries TRBV12-3 or TRBV12-4 and TRBJ1-2; unclear D gene. Trimming took 0 bases from V and 7 from J, leaving 12 bases between them. The CDR3 covers 14 residues. CDR3 in DNA: TGTGCCAGCAGTTTAGCGCAAGGGCAGCTTGGCTACACCTTC. Translated: CASSLAQGQLGYTF.

The sample holds a few counts of this clonotype. The J gene is TRBJ2-2, the V gene TRBV19; D is perhaps TRBD2 (7 bases). CDR3 size: 17 residues. V was trimmed by 5 bases and J by 4 bases, leaving 20 bases between them. CDR1 LNHDA and CDR2 SQIVND come from the germline V gene (reference sequence). The CDR3 bases are TGTGCCAGTAGTCCCCGGGGGCTAGCGGTTGTCACCGGGGAGCTGTTTTTT. Translation gives CASSPRGLAVVTGELFF.

The chain is built from TRBV19 and TRBJ2-2; 11 positions agree with TRBD1. The CDR3 spans 13 residues. Germline V CDR1 and CDR2: LNHDA, SQIVND (reference sequence). The J segment lost 7 bases and the V segment lost 7 bases, leaving 2 bases of the junction unmatched. CDR3 nucleotides: TGTGCCAGTATGGGACAGGGGGTCGGGGAGCTGTTTTTT. This gives the protein CASMGQGVGELFF.

This clonotype has more than one count but fewer than ten. The genes are TRBV12-3 or TRBV12-4 and TRBJ2-7, with no clear D. V was shortened by 7 bases and J by 1 base, with 2 bases between the two germline ends. The CDR3 contains 10 residues. The CDR3 spells CASTSYEQYV. The CDR3 nucleotides read TGTGCCAGCACATCCTACGAGCAGTACGTC.

This clonotype was observed a handful of times. The chain recombines TRBV9 with TRBJ1-3; 8 nucleotides agree with TRBD1. Trimming removed 0 bases from V and 0 bases from J; junction bases left unmatched: 2. The CDR3 runs to 16 residues. The V gene's germline CDR1 is SGDLS and CDR2 YYNGEE. The chain's CDR3 is CASSVGQGISGNTIYF. Here the CDR3 DNA reads TGTGCCAGCAGCGTAGGACAGGGGATCTCTGGAAACACCATATATTTT.

In its sample, this clonotype was seen a few times. The gene calls are TRBV6-5 and TRBJ2-6; D may be TRBD2 (5 bases). Per germline, CDR1 MNHEY and CDR2 SVGAGI. CDR3 length equals 15 residues. V was pared by 1 base and J by 2 bases, with 6 bases between. The CDR3 bases are TGTGCCAGCAGTTACTGGGAGACTGGGGCCAACGTCCTGACTTTC. It specifies CASSYWETGANVLTF.

This clonotype has a count of ten or more. This rearrangement joins TRBV20-1 to TRBJ1-2; D perhaps matches TRBD1 (6 bases). V was cut by 4 bases and J by 0 bases, with 12 bases left in between. This CDR3 region has 14 residues. The germline CDR1 and CDR2 sequences are DFQATT and SNEGSKA (reference sequence). CDR3: CSAKPTGTNYGYTF. The DNA of the CDR3 is TGCAGTGCTAAACCTACAGGGACTAACTATGGCTACACCTTC.

The chain joins TRBV27 to TRBJ2-3; weak D call: TRBD2 (5 bases). Germline assignment: CDR1 MNHEY and CDR2 SMNVEV (reference sequence). V was cut by 4 bases and J by 5 bases, with 13 bases left in between. This CDR3 region has 14 residues. The CDR3 is CASSSEGHGDTQYF. DNA for the CDR3: TGTGCCAGCAGTTCAGAGGGCCATGGAGATACGCAGTATTTT.

This clonotype was observed at least ten times. The chain has TRBV5-1 and TRBJ2-1; 9 bases agree with TRBD2. The CDR3 loop spans 15 amino acids. Germline lookup yields CDR1 SGHRS and CDR2 YFSETQ. With 0 bases clipped from V and 7 bases from J, the junction kept 5 bases outside the gene matches. The CDR3 loop reads CASSLEGGGANEQFF. The CDR3 bases are TGCGCCAGCAGCTTGGAAGGCGGGGGGGCTAATGAGCAGTTCTTC.

The chain carries TRBV20-1 and TRBJ2-2, with TRBD2 matching over 9 bases. The CDR3 has 15 residues. V lost 6 bases to trimming and J lost 7 bases; unmatched junction nucleotides: 12. The germline CDR1 and CDR2 sequences are DFQATT and SNEGSKA (reference sequence). This CDR3 is CSANAGGGAIGELFF. In DNA, the CDR3 is TGCAGTGCCAATGCAGGCGGGGGGGCCATCGGGGAGCTGTTTTTT.

The gene calls are TRBV3-1 and TRBJ1-6; D is undetermined. This CDR3 comprises 16 residues. Trimming shortened V by 0 bases and J by 9 bases, and 15 bases separated the two germline ends. CDR1 is LGHDT and CDR2 is YNNKEL in the germline V gene (reference sequence). The CDR3 sequence: CASSQDVTQWGSPLHF. In DNA, the CDR3 is TGTGCCAGCAGCCAAGATGTGACCCAGTGGGGTTCACCCCTCCACTTT.

This clonotype was detected ten times or more. This chain connects TRBV15 to TRBJ2-5; D is uncertain. This CDR3 is 12 amino acids long. V shed 6 bases and J shed 3 bases, with 8 bases lying between them. The germline gives CDR1 LNHNV, CDR2 YYDKDF (reference sequence). The CDR3 region is CATRALEETQYF. The CDR3 coding sequence is TGTGCCACCAGAGCCCTTGAAGAGACCCAGTACTTC.

The chain recombines TRBV5-1 with TRBJ1-6; 9 bases map to TRBD1. The V gene's germline CDR1 is SGHRS and CDR2 YFSETQ. J lost 5 bases, V lost 0 bases, and 0 bases had no gene match. The CDR3 length is 15 residues. CDR3 in amino acids: CASSLGTGDNSPLHF. CDR3 sequence (DNA): TGCGCCAGCAGCTTGGGGACAGGGGATAATTCACCCCTCCACTTT.

This chain links TRBV5-1 with TRBJ2-2, with 11 bases fitting TRBD2. Germline CDR1 is SGHRS and CDR2 is YFSETQ. The junction had 8 bases not matched to a gene; V was cut back by 2 bases and J by 5 bases. CDR3 length equals 17 residues. CDR3 DNA sequence: TGCGCCAGCAGCTTAGGACGCACTAGCGGGAGTACCGGGGAGCTGTTTTTT. Its translation: CASSLGRTSGSTGELFF.

This clonotype was seen repeatedly, ten times or more. This chain uses TRBV15 with TRBJ1-5; D is undetermined. The CDR3 loop spans 14 amino acids. Germline V gene data show CDR1 as LNHNV and CDR2 as YYDKDF (reference sequence). V dropped 0 bases and J dropped 5 bases, with 8 bases sitting between them. The chain's CDR3 is CATSREVADQPQHF. CDR3 nucleotides: TGTGCCACCAGCAGAGAGGTGGCGGATCAGCCCCAGCATTTT. Filled out from reference TRBV15 and TRBJ1-5, the complete variable domain reads DAMVIQNPRYQVTQFGKPVTLSCSQTLNHNVMYWYQQKSSQAPKLLFHYYDKDFNNEADTPDNFQSRRPNTSFCFLDIRSPGLGDTAMYLCATSREVADQPQHFGDGTRLSIL.

CDR3 coding DNA: TGTGCCAGCAGCCAAGAAAGGACAGGGGGCCCAGAGACCCAGTACTTC. It encodes CASSQERTGGPETQYF. The rearrangement links TRBV3-1 to TRBJ2-5, with 11 bases identical to TRBD1. The CDR3 totals 16 residues. Trimming at V came to 0 bases and at J to 4 bases, leaving 4 bases not matched to a gene. Germline CDR1 LGHDT, CDR2 YNNKEL (reference sequence).

This clonotype was seen a single time. The chain couples TRBV27 to TRBJ1-3; D is uncertain. CDR3 length: 16 residues. The germline V gene has CDR1 MNHEY and CDR2 SMNVEV (reference sequence). V lost 2 bases, J lost 0 bases, and 11 bases lay in between. The DNA for the CDR3 is TGTGCCAGCAGTTTAGGGTCGCCTGGCTCTGGAAACACCATATATTTT. This translates into CASSLGSPGSGNTIYF.

This sequence joins TRBV12-3 or TRBV12-4 and TRBJ2-5; 9 positions agree with TRBD1. The CDR3 is 14 amino acids. The ends lost 4 bases at V and 5 bases at J; junction bases unmatched: 5. CDR3 DNA sequence: TGTGCCAGCAGTTCCGGGACAGGGCCCGAGACCCAGTACTTC. As protein: CASSSGTGPETQYF.

The chain has TRBV7-2 and TRBJ2-2; no clear D. Germline-derived CDR1 and CDR2 are SGHTA and FQGNSA. The CDR3 runs 12 residues. The germline V and J ends were trimmed by 5 bases and 14 bases, with 15 bases remaining between them. The CDR3 DNA is TGTGCCAGCAGCCTGGAGCTAGGACGTCTGTTTTTT. Its translation is CASSLELGRLFF.

This clonotype was observed a handful of times. The V gene is TRBV20-1, the J gene TRBJ1-5; 9 bases line up with TRBD1. The germline V gene encodes CDR1 DFQATT and CDR2 SNEGSKA (reference sequence). The CDR3 covers 18 residues. The trim removed 0 bases at V and 4 bases at J, leaving 13 bases unmatched. CDR3 sequence reads: CSAREGSGQGIWNQPQHF. The DNA of the CDR3 is TGCAGTGCTAGAGAAGGGTCGGGACAGGGAATTTGGAATCAGCCCCAGCATTTT.

There are a few counts of this clonotype. The chain links TRBV9 to TRBJ1-5, with 7 positions matching TRBD1. Germline CDR1 SGDLS, CDR2 YYNGEE. The J segment lost 0 bases and the V segment lost 4 bases, leaving 4 bases of the junction unmatched. This CDR3 has 15 residues. The CDR3 region is CASSPQGYSNQPQHF. The CDR3 coding sequence is TGTGCCAGCAGCCCACAGGGGTATAGCAATCAGCCCCAGCATTTT.

This rearrangement joins TRBV12-3 or TRBV12-4 to TRBJ1-6; no reliable D call. V lost 8 bases and J 14 bases, leaving 16 bases between the germline ends. The CDR3 is made up of 12 amino acids. CDR3 nucleotides: TGTGCCAGCGGCCTCCGCTTAGGGTCCCTCCACTTT. Protein: CASGLRLGSLHF.

This clonotype has ten or more counts. V and J are TRBV7-9 and TRBJ1-5; weak D call: TRBD1 (5 bases). There are 11 residues in the CDR3. Germline V gene sequence: CDR1 SEHNR, CDR2 FQNEAQ (reference sequence). V was clipped by 6 bases and J by 9 bases, with 9 bases between them. CDR3 coding DNA: TGTGCCAGCAGTGCCCAGGGGCCCCAGCATTTT. Protein product: CASSAQGPQHF. The entire variable domain, with the rest obtained from reference TRBV7-9 and TRBJ1-5, is as follows: DTGVSQNPRHKITKRGQNVTFRCDPISEHNRLYWYRQTLGQGPEFLTYFQNEAQLEKSRLLSDRFSAERPKGSFSTLEIQRTEQGDSAMYLCASSAQGPQHFGDGTRLSIL.

There are a few counts of this clonotype. This chain links TRBV12-3 or TRBV12-4 with TRBJ1-2; perhaps TRBD1 as D (6 bases). V was clipped by 1 base and J by 14 bases, with 14 bases between them. The length of the CDR3 is 12 residues. CDR3 in amino acids: CASSLVGQGRTF. The CDR3 DNA sequence: TGTGCCAGCAGTTTAGTAGGGCAGGGGAGAACCTTC.

In DNA form, the CDR3 reads TGTGCCAGCAGCCAAGGGGCTGGACCCAAAAACATTCAGTACTTC. Its translation is CASSQGAGPKNIQYF. The chain has TRBV14 and TRBJ2-4, with no clear D. The V gene lost 1 base and the J gene lost 2 bases, with 9 bases spanning the gap. In germline, CDR1 is SGHDN, CDR2 FVKESK. The CDR3 runs 15 residues.

This clonotype was observed at least ten times. The chain joins TRBV5-1 to TRBJ2-1; D remains unclear. Germline CDR1 SGHRS, CDR2 YFSETQ. The CDR3 runs 12 residues. V gave up 4 bases and J gave up 9 bases, with 11 bases separating them. The CDR3 spells CASSPNGVEQFF. CDR3 in DNA: TGCGCCAGCAGCCCGAATGGGGTTGAGCAGTTCTTC.

The table lists this clonotype with a few counts. This sequence joins TRBV25-1 and TRBJ2-5, with 7 bases identical to TRBD1. Germline V gene data show CDR1 as MGHDK and CDR2 as SYGVNS. The V segment lost 4 bases and the J segment 5 bases; nucleotides outside the gene matches: 13. This CDR3 region has 16 residues. The CDR3 coding sequence is TGTGCCAGCAGTGGTTGGGACAGTTCCTGGGGGGAGACCCAGTACTTC. This sequence encodes CASSGWDSSWGETQYF.